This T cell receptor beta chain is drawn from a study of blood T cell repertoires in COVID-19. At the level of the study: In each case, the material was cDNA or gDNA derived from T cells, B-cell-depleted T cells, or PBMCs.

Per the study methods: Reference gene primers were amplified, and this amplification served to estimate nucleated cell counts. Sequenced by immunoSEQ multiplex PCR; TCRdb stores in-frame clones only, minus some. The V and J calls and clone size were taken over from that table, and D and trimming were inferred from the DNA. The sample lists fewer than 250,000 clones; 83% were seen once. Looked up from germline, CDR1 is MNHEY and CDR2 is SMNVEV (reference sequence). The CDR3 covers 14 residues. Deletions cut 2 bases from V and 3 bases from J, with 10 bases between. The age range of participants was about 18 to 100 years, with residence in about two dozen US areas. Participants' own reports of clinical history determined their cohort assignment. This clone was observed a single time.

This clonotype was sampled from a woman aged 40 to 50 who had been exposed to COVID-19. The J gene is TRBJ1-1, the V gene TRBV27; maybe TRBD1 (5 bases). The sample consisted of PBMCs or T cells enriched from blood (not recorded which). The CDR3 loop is CASSLVGGDTEAFF. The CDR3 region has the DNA TGTGCCAGCAGTTTAGTTGGGGGGGACACTGAAGCTTTCTTT.